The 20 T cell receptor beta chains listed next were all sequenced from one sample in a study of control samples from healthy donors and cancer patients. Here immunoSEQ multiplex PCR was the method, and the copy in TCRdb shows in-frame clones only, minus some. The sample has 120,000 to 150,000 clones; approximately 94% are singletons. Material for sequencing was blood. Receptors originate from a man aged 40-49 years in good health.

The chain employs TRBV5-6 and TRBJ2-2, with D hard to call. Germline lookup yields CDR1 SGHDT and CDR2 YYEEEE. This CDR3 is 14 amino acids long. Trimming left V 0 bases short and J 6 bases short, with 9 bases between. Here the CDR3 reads CASSLVGYPGELFF. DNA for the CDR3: TGTGCCAGCAGCTTGGTCGGCTACCCCGGGGAGCTGTTTTTT.

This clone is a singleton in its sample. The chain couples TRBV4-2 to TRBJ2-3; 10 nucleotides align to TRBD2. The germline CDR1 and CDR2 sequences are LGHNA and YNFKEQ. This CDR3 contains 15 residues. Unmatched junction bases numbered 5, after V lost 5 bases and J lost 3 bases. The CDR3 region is CASSSRAGGTDTQYF. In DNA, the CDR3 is TGTGCCAGCAGCTCCCGAGCGGGGGGGACAGATACGCAGTATTTT.

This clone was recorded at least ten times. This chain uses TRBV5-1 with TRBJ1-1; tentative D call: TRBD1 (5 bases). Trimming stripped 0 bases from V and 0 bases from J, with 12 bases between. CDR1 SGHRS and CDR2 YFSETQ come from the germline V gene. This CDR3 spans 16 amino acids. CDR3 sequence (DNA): TGCGCCAGCAGCTTGGACCGGCAGGGTCTGAACACTGAAGCTTTCTTT. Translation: CASSLDRQGLNTEAFF.

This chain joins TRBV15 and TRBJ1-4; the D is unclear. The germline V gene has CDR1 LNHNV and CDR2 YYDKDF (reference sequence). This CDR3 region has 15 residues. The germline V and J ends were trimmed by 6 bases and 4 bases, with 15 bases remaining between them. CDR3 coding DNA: TGTGCCACCAGACGATACAGTTCAAATAATGAAAAACTGTTTTTT. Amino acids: CATRRYSSNNEKLFF. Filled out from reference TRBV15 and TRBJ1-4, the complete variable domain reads DAMVIQNPRYQVTQFGKPVTLSCSQTLNHNVMYWYQQKSSQAPKLLFHYYDKDFNNEADTPDNFQSRRPNTSFCFLDIRSPGLGDTAMYLCATRRYSSNNEKLFFGSGTQLSVL.

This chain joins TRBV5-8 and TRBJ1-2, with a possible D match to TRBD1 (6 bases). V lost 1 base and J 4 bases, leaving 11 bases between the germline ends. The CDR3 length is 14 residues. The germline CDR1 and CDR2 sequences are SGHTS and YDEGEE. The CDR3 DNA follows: TGTGCCAGCAGCTTGTATAGGACAGCCTATGGCTACACCTTC. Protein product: CASSLYRTAYGYTF.

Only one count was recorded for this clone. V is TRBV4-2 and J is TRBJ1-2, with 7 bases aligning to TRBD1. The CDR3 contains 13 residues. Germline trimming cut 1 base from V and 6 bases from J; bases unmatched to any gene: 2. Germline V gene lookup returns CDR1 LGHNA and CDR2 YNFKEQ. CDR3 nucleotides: TGTGCCAGCAGCCAAGGAACAGGGGATGGCTACACCTTC. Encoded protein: CASSQGTGDGYTF.

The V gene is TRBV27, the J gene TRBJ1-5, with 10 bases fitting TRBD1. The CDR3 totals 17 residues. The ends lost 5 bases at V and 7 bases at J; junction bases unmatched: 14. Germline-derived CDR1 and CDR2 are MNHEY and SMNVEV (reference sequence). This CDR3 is CASSPSGTGAFGQPQHF. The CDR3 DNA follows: TGTGCCAGCAGTCCATCGGGGACAGGGGCTTTTGGACAGCCCCAGCATTTT.

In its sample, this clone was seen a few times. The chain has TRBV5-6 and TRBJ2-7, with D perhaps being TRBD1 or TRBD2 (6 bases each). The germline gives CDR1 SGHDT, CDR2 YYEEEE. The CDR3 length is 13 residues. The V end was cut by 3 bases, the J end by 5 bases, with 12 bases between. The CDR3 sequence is CASSSEGGNEQYF. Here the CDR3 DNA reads TGTGCCAGCAGCTCAGAGGGGGGTAACGAGCAGTACTTC.

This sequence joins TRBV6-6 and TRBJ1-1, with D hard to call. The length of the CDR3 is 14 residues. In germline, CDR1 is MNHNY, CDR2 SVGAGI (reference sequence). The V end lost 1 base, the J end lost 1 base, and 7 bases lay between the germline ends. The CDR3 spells CASSYLTENTEAFF. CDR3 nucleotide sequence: TGTGCCAGCAGTTACTTGACGGAGAACACTGAAGCTTTCTTT.

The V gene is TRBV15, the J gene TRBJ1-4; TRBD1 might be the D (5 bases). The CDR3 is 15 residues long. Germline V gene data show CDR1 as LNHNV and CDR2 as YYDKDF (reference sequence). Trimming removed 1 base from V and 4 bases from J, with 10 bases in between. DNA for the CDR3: TGTGCCACCAGCAGAGTACGACAGTATAATGAAAAACTGTTTTTT. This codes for CATSRVRQYNEKLFF.

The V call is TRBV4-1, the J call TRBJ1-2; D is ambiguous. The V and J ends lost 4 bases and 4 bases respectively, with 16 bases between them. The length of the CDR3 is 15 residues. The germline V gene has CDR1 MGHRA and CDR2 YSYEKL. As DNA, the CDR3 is TGCGCCAGCAGCCGGCCGTCGGCTCAAACCTATGGCTACACCTTC. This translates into CASSRPSAQTYGYTF.

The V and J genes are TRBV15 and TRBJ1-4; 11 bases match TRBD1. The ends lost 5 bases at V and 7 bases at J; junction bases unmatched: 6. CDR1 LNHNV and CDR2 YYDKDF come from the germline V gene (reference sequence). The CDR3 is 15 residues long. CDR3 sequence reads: CATSGRDRGSEKLFF. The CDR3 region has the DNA TGTGCCACCAGCGGACGGGACAGGGGGAGTGAAAAACTGTTTTTT.

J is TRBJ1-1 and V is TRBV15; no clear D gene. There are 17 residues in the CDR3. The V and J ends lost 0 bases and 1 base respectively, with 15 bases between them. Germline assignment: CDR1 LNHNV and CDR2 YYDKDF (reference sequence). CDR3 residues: CATSRDIGARKNTEAFF. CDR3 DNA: TGTGCCACCAGCAGAGATATTGGAGCCCGAAAGAACACTGAAGCTTTCTTT.

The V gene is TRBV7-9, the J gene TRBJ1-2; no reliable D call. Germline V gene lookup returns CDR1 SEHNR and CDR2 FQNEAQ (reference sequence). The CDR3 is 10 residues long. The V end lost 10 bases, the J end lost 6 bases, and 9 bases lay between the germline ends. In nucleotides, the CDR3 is TGTGCCACTGGGTGGGATGGCTACACCTTC. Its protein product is CATGWDGYTF.

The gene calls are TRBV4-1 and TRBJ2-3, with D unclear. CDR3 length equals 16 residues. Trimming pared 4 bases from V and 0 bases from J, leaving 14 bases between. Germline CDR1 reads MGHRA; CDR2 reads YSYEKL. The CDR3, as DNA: TGCGCCAGCAGCCCCAAGTTCGACATTAGCACAGATACGCAGTATTTT. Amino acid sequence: CASSPKFDISTDTQYF.

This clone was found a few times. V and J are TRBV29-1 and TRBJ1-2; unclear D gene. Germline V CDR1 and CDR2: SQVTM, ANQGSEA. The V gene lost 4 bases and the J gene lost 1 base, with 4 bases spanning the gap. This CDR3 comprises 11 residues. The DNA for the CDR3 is TGCAGCGTTGCGGTTAACTATGGCTACACCTTC. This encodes CSVAVNYGYTF.

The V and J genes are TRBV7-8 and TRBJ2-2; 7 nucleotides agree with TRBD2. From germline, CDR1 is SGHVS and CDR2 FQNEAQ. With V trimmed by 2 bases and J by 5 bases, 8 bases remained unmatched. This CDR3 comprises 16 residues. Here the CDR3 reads CASSLFVGGETGELFF. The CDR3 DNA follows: TGTGCCAGCAGCTTATTCGTGGGAGGGGAGACCGGGGAGCTGTTTTTT.

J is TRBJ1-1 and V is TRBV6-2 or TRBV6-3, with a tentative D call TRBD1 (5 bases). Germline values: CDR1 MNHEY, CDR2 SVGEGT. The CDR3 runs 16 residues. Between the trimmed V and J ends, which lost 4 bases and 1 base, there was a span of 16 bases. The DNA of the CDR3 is TGTGCCAGCAGTTTCGAGCCAGCGACAGAGAACACTGAAGCTTTCTTT. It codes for CASSFEPATENTEAFF.

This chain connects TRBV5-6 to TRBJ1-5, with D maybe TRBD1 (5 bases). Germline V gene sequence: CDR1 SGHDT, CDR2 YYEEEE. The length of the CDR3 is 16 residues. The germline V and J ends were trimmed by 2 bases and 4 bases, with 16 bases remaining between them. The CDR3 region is CASSFSQGSPNQPQHF. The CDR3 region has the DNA TGTGCCAGCAGCTTTTCTCAGGGATCCCCTAATCAGCCCCAGCATTTT.

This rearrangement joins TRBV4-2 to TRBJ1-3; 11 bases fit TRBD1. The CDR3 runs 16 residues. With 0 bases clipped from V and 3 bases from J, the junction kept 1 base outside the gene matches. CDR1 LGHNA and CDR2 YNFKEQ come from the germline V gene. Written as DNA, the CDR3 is TGTGCCAGCAGCCAAGAGGACAGGGGGCTTGGAAACACCATATATTTT. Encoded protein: CASSQEDRGLGNTIYF.